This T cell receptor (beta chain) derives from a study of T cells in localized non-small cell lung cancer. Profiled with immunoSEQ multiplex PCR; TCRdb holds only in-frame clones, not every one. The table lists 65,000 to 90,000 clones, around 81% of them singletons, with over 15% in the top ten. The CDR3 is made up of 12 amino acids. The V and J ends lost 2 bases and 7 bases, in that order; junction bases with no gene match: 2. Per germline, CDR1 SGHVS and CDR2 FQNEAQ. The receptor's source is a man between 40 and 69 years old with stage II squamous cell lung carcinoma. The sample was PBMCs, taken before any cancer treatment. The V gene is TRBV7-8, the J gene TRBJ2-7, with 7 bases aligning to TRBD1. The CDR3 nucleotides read TGTGCCAGCAGCTTAAACAGGGGAGAGCAGTACTTC. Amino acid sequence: CASSLNRGEQYF.